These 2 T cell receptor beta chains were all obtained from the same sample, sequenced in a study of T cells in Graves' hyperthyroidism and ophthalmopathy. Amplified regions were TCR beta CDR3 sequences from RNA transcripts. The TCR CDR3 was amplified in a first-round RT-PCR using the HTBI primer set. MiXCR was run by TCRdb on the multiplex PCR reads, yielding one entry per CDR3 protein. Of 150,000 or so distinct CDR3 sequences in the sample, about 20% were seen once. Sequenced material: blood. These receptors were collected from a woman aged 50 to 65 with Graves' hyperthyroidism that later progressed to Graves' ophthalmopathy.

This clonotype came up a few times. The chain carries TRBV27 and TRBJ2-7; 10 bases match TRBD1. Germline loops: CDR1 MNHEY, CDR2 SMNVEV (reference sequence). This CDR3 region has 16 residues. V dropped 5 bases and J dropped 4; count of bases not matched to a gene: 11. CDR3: CASSPRRGQGTYEQYF. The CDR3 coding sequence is TGTGCCAGCAGTCCTCGCCGGGGACAGGGGACGTACGAGCAGTACTTC.

CDR3 DNA sequence: TGTGCCAGCAGTTCGGGACTAGTAAGGTGGCAGTATTTT. It yields the protein CASSSGLVRWQYF. The chain couples TRBV6-2 or TRBV6-3 to TRBJ2-3, with 8 bases identical to TRBD2. Germline CDR1 MNHEY, CDR2 SVGEGT. With V trimmed by 4 bases and J by 11 bases, 8 bases remained unmatched. This CDR3 comprises 13 residues.